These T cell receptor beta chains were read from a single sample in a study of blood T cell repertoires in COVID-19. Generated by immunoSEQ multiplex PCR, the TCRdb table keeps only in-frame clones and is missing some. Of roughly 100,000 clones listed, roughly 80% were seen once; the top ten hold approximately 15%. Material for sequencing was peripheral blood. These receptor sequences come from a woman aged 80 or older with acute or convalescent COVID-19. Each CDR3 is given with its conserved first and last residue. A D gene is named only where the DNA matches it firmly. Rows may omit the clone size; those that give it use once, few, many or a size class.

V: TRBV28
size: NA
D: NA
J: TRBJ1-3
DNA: TGTGCCAGCATGAACAGGGAGACAAACACCATATATTTT
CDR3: CASMNRETNTIYF

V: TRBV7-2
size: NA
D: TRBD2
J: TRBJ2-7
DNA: TGTGCCAGCAGCACGAGACTAGCGGGAGTCGAGCAGTACTTC
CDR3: CASSTRLAGVEQYF

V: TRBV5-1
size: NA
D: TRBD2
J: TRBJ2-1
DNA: TGCGCCAGCAGCACCATAGCGGGAGGGTACAATGAGCAGTTCTTC
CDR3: CASSTIAGGYNEQFF

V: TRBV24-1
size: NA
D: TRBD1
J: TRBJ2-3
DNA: TGTGCCACCAGTGATTTGGGTGGGACAGGGGCAGATACGCAGTATTTT
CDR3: CATSDLGGTGADTQYF

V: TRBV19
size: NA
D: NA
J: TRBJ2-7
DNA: TGTGCCAGTAGTCCTACCGGGACTCTTCCATCCGAGCAGTACTTC
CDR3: CASSPTGTLPSEQYF

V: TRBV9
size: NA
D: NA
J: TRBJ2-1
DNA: TGTGCCAGCAGCCCTCGAGCCTACAATGAGCAGTTCTTC
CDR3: CASSPRAYNEQFF

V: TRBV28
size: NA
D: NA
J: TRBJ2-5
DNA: TGTGCCAGCAGCACCTATCTTAGGACCCAGTACTTC
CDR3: CASSTYLRTQYF

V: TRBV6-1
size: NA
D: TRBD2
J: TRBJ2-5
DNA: TGTGCCAGCAGTGTGGGGACTAGCGGGAGAGGTCGAGAGACCCAGTACTTC
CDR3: CASSVGTSGRGRETQYF

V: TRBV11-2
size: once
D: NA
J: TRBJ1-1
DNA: TGTGCCAGCAGCTTAGAAAGGTTGGGAGCGGCTGAAGCTTTCTTT
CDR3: CASSLERLGAAEAFF

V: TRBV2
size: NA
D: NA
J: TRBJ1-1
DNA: TGTGCCAGCAGTAGGGAGGGGTTGGCTGAAGCTTTCTTT
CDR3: CASSREGLAEAFF

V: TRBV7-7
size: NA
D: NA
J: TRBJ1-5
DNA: TGTGCCAGCATCGGTCTGGGGCCCTCACCGAATTATAGCAATCAGCCCCAGCATTTT
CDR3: CASIGLGPSPNYSNQPQHF

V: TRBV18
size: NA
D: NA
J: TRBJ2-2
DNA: TGTGCCAGCTCACCAACGTCGGGGTCCACCGGGGAGCTGTTTTTT
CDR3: CASSPTSGSTGELFF

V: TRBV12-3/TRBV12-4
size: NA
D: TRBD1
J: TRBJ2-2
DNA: TGTGCCAGCAGGGGGACAGCCACCGGGGAGCTGTTTTTT
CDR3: CASRGTATGELFF

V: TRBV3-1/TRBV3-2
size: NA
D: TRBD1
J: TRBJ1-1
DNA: TGTGCCAGCAGCCAAGTAACAGGGGTTGGTGAAGCTTTCTTT
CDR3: CASSQVTGVGEAFF

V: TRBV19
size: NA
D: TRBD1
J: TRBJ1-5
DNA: TGTGCCAGTAGCTCGGGACAGTGGAGGGTGCCCCAGCATTTT
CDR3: CASSSGQWRVPQHF

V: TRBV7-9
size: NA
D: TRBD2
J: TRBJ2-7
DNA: TGTGCCAGCAGCTGGACTAGCGGGAGCGAGCAGTACTTC
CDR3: CASSWTSGSEQYF

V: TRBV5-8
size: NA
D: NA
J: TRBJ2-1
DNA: TGTGCCAGCAGCTCCGGACTGAACTCCTACAATGAGCAGTTCTTC
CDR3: CASSSGLNSYNEQFF

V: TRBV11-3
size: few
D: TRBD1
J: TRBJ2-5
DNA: TGTGCCAGCAGCTCTTACAGGGGGGAAGGCCAAGAGACCCAGTACTTC
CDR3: CASSSYRGEGQETQYF

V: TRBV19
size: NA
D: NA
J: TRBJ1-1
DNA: TGTGCCAGTAGGGATAGGGGAGGGGAGAACACTGAAGCTTTCTTT
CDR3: CASRDRGGENTEAFF

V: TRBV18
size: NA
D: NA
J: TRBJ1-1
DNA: TGTGCCAGCTCACCTGGCGGGATAATGAACACTGAAGCTTTCTTT
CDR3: CASSPGGIMNTEAFF

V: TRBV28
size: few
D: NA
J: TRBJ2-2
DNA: TGTGCCACCGTGGGGGGGCGGTGGTTAACCGGGGAGCTGTTTTTT
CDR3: CATVGGRWLTGELFF

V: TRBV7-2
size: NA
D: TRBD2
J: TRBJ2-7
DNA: TGTGCCAGCAGCTTTAGCGGTAGCGGGGGAAGATACGAGCAGTACTTC
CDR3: CASSFSGSGGRYEQYF

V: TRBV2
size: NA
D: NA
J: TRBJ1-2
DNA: TGTGCCAGCAGTGAAGCGGACTTAGAGGGCTACACCTTC
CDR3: CASSEADLEGYTF

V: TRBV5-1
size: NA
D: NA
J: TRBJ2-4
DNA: TGCGCCAGCAGCTTGGTCGGGGTCGCCAAAAACATTCAGTACTTC
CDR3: CASSLVGVAKNIQYF

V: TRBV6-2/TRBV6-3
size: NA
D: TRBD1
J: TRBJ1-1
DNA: TGTGCCAGCAGTTTCCCGGGACAGGGATACGACACTGAAGCTTTCTTT
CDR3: CASSFPGQGYDTEAFF

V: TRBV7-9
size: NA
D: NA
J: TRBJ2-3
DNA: TGTGCCAGCAGCTTATCTGGGGGGGATACGCAGTATTTT
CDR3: CASSLSGGDTQYF

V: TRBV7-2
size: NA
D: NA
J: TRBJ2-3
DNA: TGTGCCAGCAGCTCATTCACAGATACGCAGTATTTT
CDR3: CASSSFTDTQYF

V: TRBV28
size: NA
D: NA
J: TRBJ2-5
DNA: TGTGCCAGCAGGACTTTCAAGGAGTACTTC
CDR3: CASRTFKEYF

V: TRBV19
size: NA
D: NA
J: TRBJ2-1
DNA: TGTGCCAGTAGTATAGTTCCGAATGAGCAGTTCTTC
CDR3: CASSIVPNEQFF

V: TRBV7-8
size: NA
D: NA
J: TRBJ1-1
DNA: TGTGCCAGCAGCCCACAGGCTATGAACACTGAAGCTTTCTTT
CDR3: CASSPQAMNTEAFF

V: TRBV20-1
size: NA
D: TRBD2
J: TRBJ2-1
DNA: TGCAGTGCTAGTCTGGCGGGAGGTAGTGAGCAGTTCTTC
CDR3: CSASLAGGSEQFF

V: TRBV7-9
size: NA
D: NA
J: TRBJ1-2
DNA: TGTGCCAGCAGCTTATTACGGGGGGCGAACTATGGCTACACCTTC
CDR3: CASSLLRGANYGYTF

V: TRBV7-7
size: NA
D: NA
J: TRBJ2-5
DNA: TGTGCCAGCAGACCGGGACTGGCCATCGGGGAGACCCAGTACTTC
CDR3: CASRPGLAIGETQYF

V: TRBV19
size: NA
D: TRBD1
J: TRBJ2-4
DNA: TGTGCCAGTAGCGTATTTTCCACAGGGGAACTACTAGCCAAAAACATTCAGTACTTC
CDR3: CASSVFSTGELLAKNIQYF

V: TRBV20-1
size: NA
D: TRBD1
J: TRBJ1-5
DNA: TGCAGTGCTAGTCGACAGGGCCTCATAGGGCCCCAGCATTTT
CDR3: CSASRQGLIGPQHF

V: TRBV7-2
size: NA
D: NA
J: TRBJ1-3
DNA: TGTGCCAGCAGCCCGTGGTCGGGTGCTGGAAACACCATATATTTT
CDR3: CASSPWSGAGNTIYF

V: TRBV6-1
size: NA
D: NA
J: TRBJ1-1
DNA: TGTGCCAGCAGTGAATGGATCGGGGGCACTGAAGCTTTCTTT
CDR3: CASSEWIGGTEAFF

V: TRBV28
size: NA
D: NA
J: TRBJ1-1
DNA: TGTGCCAGCAGTTTTTCTTCGGGTTTGAGGGTGAACACTGAAGCTTTCTTT
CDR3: CASSFSSGLRVNTEAFF

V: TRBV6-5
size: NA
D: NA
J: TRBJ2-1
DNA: TGTGCCAGCAGTAGCGGACCCTACAATGAGCAGTTCTTC
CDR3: CASSSGPYNEQFF

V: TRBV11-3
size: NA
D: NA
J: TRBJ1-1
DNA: TGTGCCAGCAGCTTATTAGGGGCGAGGAACACTGAAGCTTTCTTT
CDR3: CASSLLGARNTEAFF

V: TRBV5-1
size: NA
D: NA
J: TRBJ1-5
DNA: TGCGCCAGCAGCCCCCAGGGCGATCAGCCCCAGCATTTT
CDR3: CASSPQGDQPQHF

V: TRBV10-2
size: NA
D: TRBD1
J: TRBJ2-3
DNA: TGCGCCAGCAGCCCGGACAGGGGGCAAGGAGATACGCAGTATTTT
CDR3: CASSPDRGQGDTQYF

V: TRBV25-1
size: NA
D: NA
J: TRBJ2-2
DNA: TGTGCCAGCCAAAAACTATACACCGGGGAGCTGTTTTTT
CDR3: CASQKLYTGELFF

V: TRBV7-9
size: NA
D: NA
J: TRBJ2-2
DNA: TGTGCCAGCAGCTTACGGTGGGGCAGCGAGAACACCGGGGAGCTGTTTTTT
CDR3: CASSLRWGSENTGELFF

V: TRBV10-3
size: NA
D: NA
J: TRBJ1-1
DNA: TGTGCCATCAGTGAGTCCAGGGATGTGCGAACTGAAGCTTTCTTT
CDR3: CAISESRDVRTEAFF

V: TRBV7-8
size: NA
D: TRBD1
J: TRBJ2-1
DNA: TGTGCCAGCAGCATACGACAGGGGACCTACAATGAGCAGTTCTTC
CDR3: CASSIRQGTYNEQFF

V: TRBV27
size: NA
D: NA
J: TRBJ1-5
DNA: TGTGCCAGCAGCCGAGTTTCACAATTTATGTTGGTTGGGGGCGGCAATCAGCCCCAGCATTTT
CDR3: CASSRVSQFMLVGGGNQPQHF

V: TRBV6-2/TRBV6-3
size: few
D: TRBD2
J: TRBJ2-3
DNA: TGTGCCAGCAGCTCGACTAGCGGGAGGGCCAAAGATACGCAGTATTTT
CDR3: CASSSTSGRAKDTQYF

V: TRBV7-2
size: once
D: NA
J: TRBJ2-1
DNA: TGTGCCAGCAGCTCTCCCCGGAGAGGGTACAATGAGCAGTTCTTC
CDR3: CASSSPRRGYNEQFF

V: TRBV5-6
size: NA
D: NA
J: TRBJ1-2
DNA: TGTGCCAGCAGCTTGACAGGGTTAAGTGGCTACACCTTC
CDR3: CASSLTGLSGYTF